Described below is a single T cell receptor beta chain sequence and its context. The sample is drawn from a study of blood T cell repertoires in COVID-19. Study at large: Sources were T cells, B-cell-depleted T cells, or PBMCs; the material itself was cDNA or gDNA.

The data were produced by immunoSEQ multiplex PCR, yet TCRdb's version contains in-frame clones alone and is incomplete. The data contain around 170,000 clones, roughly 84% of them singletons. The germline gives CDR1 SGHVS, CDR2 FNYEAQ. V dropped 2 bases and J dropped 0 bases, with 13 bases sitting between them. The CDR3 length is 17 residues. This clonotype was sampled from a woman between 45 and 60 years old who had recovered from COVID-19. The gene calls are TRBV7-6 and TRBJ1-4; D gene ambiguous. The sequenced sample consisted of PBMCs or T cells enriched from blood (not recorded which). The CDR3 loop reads CASSLNTFGATNEKLFF. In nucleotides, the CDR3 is TGTGCCAGCAGCTTAAATACGTTCGGGGCAACTAATGAAAAACTGTTTTTT. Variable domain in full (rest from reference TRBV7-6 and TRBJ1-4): GAGVSQSPRYKVTKRGQDVALRCDPISGHVSLYWYRQALGQGPEFLTYFNYEAQQDKSGLPNDRFSAERPEGSISTLTIQRTEQRDSAMYRCASSLNTFGATNEKLFFGSGTQLSVL.